A selection of T cell receptor beta chains follows, all from one sample in a study of somatic mutations in cytotoxic T cells in rheumatoid arthritis. Generated by immunoSEQ multiplex PCR, the TCRdb table keeps only in-frame clones and is missing some. The sample shows 11,000 or so clones, about 68% of them seen only once. Input material: CD8+ T cells sorted from blood. These receptors came from an older man in good health. The CDR3 runs from the conserved cysteine through the conserved F or W.

v_gene	CDR3aa
TRBV10-3	CATLGNEQFF
TRBV11-2	CASSLGRTSWEETQYF
TRBV1	CTSSQEGTHKKAFF
TRBV9	CASSLGGDRGQPQHF
TRBV7-3	CASSSPLGSGTGELFF
TRBV27	CASSARQRGLETQYF
TRBV6-4	CASSDSAGGNEQFF
TRBV7-3	CASSQTVNTEAFF
TRBV27	CASSFMTNTEAFF
TRBV11-2	CASSLAWTGDEQYF
TRBV7-3	CASSPSGGILNEQFF
TRBV28	CASSFGAGGANSPLHF
TRBV6-4	CASSPLAGALYEQYF
TRBV10-1	CASSLGRNTGELFF
TRBV27	CASSLFPASSNEQFF
TRBV13	CASSLAGWAGEQDYGYTF
TRBV19	CASSTWSPYEQYF
TRBV10-1	CASSLGTGELFF
TRBV7-9	CASSVLGPSTDTQYF
TRBV6-1	CASSDLYEQYF
TRBV27	CASSSGRQETQYF
TRBV5-8	CASSPGRGKYF
TRBV11-3	CASSFFRGGGGNQPQHF
TRBV7-3	CASSSGGGAVETQYF
TRBV4-2	CASSQAGHEQYF
TRBV6-1	CASSGRLADSYNEQFF
TRBV7-2	CASSLEVFYEQYF
TRBV9	CASRGIAGAANTGELFF
TRBV6-4	CASSQGGTNTGELFF
TRBV5-1	CASSLNKRGEANYGYTF
TRBV11-3	CASSSRTSGGSDEQFF
TRBV19	CASRIVAGGSTDTQYF
TRBV27	CASSLGTSGKETQYF
TRBV19	CASSIEQGATYEQYF
TRBV7-2	CASSLGGALAFF
TRBV6-6	CASTDSGNTIYF
TRBV4-3	CASSLSTGSSYEQYF
TRBV4-3	CASSPYSDVAEAFF
TRBV6-1	CASSEVRNYGYTF
TRBV11-2	CASSGPEAFF
TRBV7-8	CARASGFNYGYTF
TRBV29-1	CSVWTALEAFF